This is a list of T cell receptor beta chains from one sample in a study of T cell responses to AZD1222 COVID-19 vaccine. Clones were read by immunoSEQ multiplex PCR, and TCRdb kept only the in-frame ones, dropping some. The sample has more than 85,000 clones; approximately 90% are singletons. The input for sequencing was peripheral blood, taken on day 0 of AZD1222 vaccination. These receptors all stem from an adult in good health. CDR3s leave out the opening cysteine and the closing phenylalanine or tryptophan. D genes are given only for firm matches.

TRBJ2-3 TRBD1 TRBV7-3 13 ASSPTGGSTDTQY
TRBJ2-1 TRBD1 TRBV6-2/TRBV6-3 15 ASSYSKYRGHYNEQF
TRBJ2-3 - TRBV28 13 ASSLGGSSTDTQY
TRBJ2-7 - TRBV14 15 ASSQGKWLRAPYEQY
TRBJ2-1 - TRBV10-3 13 AISESGVSYNEQF
TRBJ2-3 TRBD2 TRBV7-9 13 ASSASGGATDTQY
TRBJ2-7 - TRBV9 11 ASSRAAGYEQY
TRBJ1-5 - TRBV12-3/TRBV12-4 10 ASSSHPRSQH
TRBJ1-1 - TRBV15 11 ATSTTGVNEAF
TRBJ1-6 - TRBV6-4 11 ASSDTEGSPLH
TRBJ2-2 TRBD1 TRBV24-1 14 ATSDTGTGNTGELF
TRBJ2-7 TRBD1 TRBV6-6 9 ATGQAYEQY
TRBJ1-1 - TRBV28 9 ASTGSTEAF
TRBJ2-7 - TRBV5-1 13 ASSLRSGFPYEQY
TRBJ1-5 - TRBV28 11 ASTGARNQPQH
TRBJ1-5 TRBD1 TRBV28 13 ASSLRDSLNQPQH
TRBJ1-2 - TRBV28 11 ASSDGAAYGYT
TRBJ1-2 - TRBV29-1 10 SVGQTNYGYT
TRBJ1-2 - TRBV5-1 13 ASSWAGTTNYGYT
TRBJ1-1 - TRBV13 13 ASRLRQESSTEAF
TRBJ2-3 - TRBV9 12 ASSVGGPTDTQY
TRBJ1-6 TRBD1 TRBV19 11 ASRDRGRSPLH
TRBJ2-3 TRBD2 TRBV9 14 ASSVSGGHSTDTQY
TRBJ1-1 - TRBV7-9 10 ASSLGGPEAF
TRBJ1-4 - TRBV11-2 11 ASRRATNEKLF
TRBJ2-7 - TRBV2 11 ASSEIRGYEQY
TRBJ1-2 - TRBV6-4 11 ASSDEGLGGYT
TRBJ2-1 - TRBV28 11 ASSSPVKNEQF
TRBJ1-1 - TRBV19 10 ASNWGTTEAF
TRBJ1-2 - TRBV2 11 ASNKETSRGYT
TRBJ2-2 - TRBV7-2 13 ASSLVNSNTGELF
TRBJ2-7 - TRBV11-3 11 ASSPRQYYEQY
TRBJ2-2 - TRBV19 12 ASTLKVAPGELF
TRBJ2-3 - TRBV6-5 12 ASRPVASTDTQY
TRBJ2-2 TRBD1 TRBV19 12 ASRGTGATGELF
TRBJ1-2 - TRBV7-9 13 ASSPEAGRLYGYT
TRBJ2-2 - TRBV6-5 12 ASSPFRGTGELF
TRBJ1-3 - TRBV3-1/TRBV3-2 15 ASSQDVPGSSGNTIY
TRBJ2-7 - TRBV28 11 ATREVTSYEQY
TRBJ1-6 - TRBV28 10 ASGQNNSPLH
TRBJ2-3 - TRBV27 13 ASRPVRGSTDTQY
TRBJ1-1 - TRBV7-2 12 ASSPYGGTTEAF
TRBJ1-2 TRBD1 TRBV30 11 AWSPQGAGGYT
TRBJ1-6 TRBD1 TRBV6-6 12 ASSQDRGNSPLH
TRBJ1-4 TRBD1 TRBV6-5 12 ASTRTGTVEKLF
TRBJ2-3 - TRBV24-1 12 ATSGSALADTQY
TRBJ2-5 - TRBV29-1 11 SVERTGQETQY
TRBJ1-2 - TRBV19 12 ASSISGRNYGYT
TRBJ2-7 - TRBV18 14 ASSPDLVTGDYEQY
TRBJ1-3 - TRBV5-1 15 ASSLNPTGPSGNTIY